The present TCR beta chain was sequenced within a study of blood T cell repertoires in COVID-19. Study information: Donors in the United States, Italy and Spain gave samples during acute or convalescent COVID-19. The analysed material was cDNA or gDNA that came from T cells, B-cell-depleted T cells, or PBMCs.

In the source study's methods: It was from reference gene primer amplification that nucleated cell counts were estimated. The method was immunoSEQ multiplex PCR; TCRdb's version includes in-frame clones alone and lacks a portion of them. V, J and clone size reflect that table, while D and trimming were determined from the DNA. The sample carries 100,000 to 120,000 clones, 65% to 80% recorded once. CDR1 and CDR2 from the germline V gene are MGHRA and YSYEKL. The CDR3 has 15 residues. The germline V and J ends were trimmed by 5 bases and 4 bases, with 15 bases remaining between them. V is TRBV4-1 and J is TRBJ1-3; a weak D match, TRBD1 (5 bases). Sequences were obtained from peripheral blood. The TCR sequence derives from a woman in her sixties or seventies with acute or convalescent COVID-19. The CDR3 region has the DNA TGCGCCAGCAGCTTATTTCAGGGATCCGGAAACACCATATATTTT. Amino acids: CASSLFQGSGNTIYF.